Following are 21 T cell receptor beta chains from one sample sequenced in a study of blood T cells in healthy people across ages. PCR was performed a second time for roughly 7 to 12 cycles using a sample-barcoded 5' primer and a J-beta primer mix. TCRdb ran MiXCR on the 5' RACE reads and lists one entry per CDR3 protein. The sample carries 800,000 or so distinct CDR3 sequences, around 50% recorded once. The sequenced sample was blood. These receptors were taken from a man aged 80 or over in good health.

This clonotype was counted at least ten times. This chain joins TRBV7-2 and TRBJ2-7; 7 bases agree with TRBD1. CDR3 length equals 14 residues. Trimming took 4 bases from V and 3 from J; bases not matched to a gene: 6. The V gene's germline CDR1 is SGHTA and CDR2 FQGNSA. CDR3 sequence (DNA): TGTGCCAGCAGCTCGTCGACAGGGTACTACGAGCAGTACTTC. Protein sequence: CASSSSTGYYEQYF.

A few counts support this clonotype. The chain links TRBV10-3 to TRBJ1-1, with TRBD1 as a possible D gene (6 bases). Germline CDR1 and CDR2: ENHRY and SYGVKD. The length of the CDR3 is 12 residues. V dropped 5 bases and J dropped 11 bases, with 15 bases sitting between them. CDR3 DNA: TGTGCCATCAGTCCCGGGACACCTCCGGCTTTCTTT. Translation: CAISPGTPPAFF.

As DNA, the CDR3 is TGCGCCAGCAGCGCCCGGGACGCCTCTCCCTACGAGCAGTACTTC. Translating it yields CASSARDASPYEQYF. J is TRBJ2-7 and V is TRBV4-1, with D perhaps assigned TRBD1 or TRBD2 (5 bases each). The CDR3 is 15 amino acids. V lost 5 bases and J lost 2, with 16 bases in between. Germline CDR1 reads MGHRA; CDR2 reads YSYEKL.

This clonotype has more than one count but fewer than ten. This chain joins TRBV12-3 or TRBV12-4 and TRBJ2-3; D might be TRBD2 (7 bases). The germline V and J ends were trimmed by 4 bases and 1 base, with 27 bases remaining between them. The CDR3 extends over 20 amino acids. This CDR3 is CASSSLDGGLSRTRTDTQYF. For the CDR3, the DNA is TGTGCCAGCAGTTCATTGGACGGGGGGCTCTCGCGGACCCGCACAGATACGCAGTATTTT.

This clonotype was found many times. The chain couples TRBV20-1 to TRBJ2-4; 7 bases match TRBD1. The closer fit of TRBJ2-7 to the DNA end suggests the J call may be wrong. CDR1 and CDR2 from the germline V gene are DFQATT and SNEGSKA (reference sequence). The CDR3 consists of 13 residues. This CDR3 reads CSAREQGEYEQYF. The CDR3 DNA sequence: TGCAGTGCTAGAGAGCAGGGGGAGTACGAGCAGTACTTC.

This clonotype was observed many times. The rearrangement joins TRBV7-6 to TRBJ1-6; TRBD1 matches at 7 bases. V was pared by 1 base and J by 9 bases, with 3 bases of the junction left unmatched. The CDR3 consists of 14 residues. Per germline, CDR1 SGHVS and CDR2 FNYEAQ. CDR3 loop: CASSLGQGSSPLHF. DNA of the CDR3: TGTGCCAGCAGCTTAGGACAGGGTAGTTCACCCCTCCACTTT.

This chain's CDR3 is CASSQGHSQGNTQYF. CDR3 nucleotides: TGTGCCAGCAGCCAAGGCCACTCACAGGGGAATACGCAGTATTTT. This sequence joins TRBV4-2 and TRBJ2-3; 7 bases map to TRBD1. CDR1 is LGHNA and CDR2 is YNFKEQ in the germline V gene. CDR3 length equals 15 residues. Trimming at V came to 1 base and at J to 7 bases, leaving 8 bases not matched to a gene.

This chain connects TRBV20-1 to TRBJ2-3; D might be TRBD1 (5 bases). The CDR3 contains 14 residues. Trimming left V 4 bases short and J 0 bases short, with 11 bases between. Germline lookup yields CDR1 DFQATT and CDR2 SNEGSKA (reference sequence). CDR3 sequence: CSATKGDSTDTQYF. The CDR3 DNA reads TGCAGTGCTACCAAAGGGGATAGCACAGATACGCAGTATTTT.

The sample holds a few counts of this clonotype. This rearrangement joins TRBV9 to TRBJ2-2; TRBD2 is a possible D gene (5 bases). Trimming cost V 3 bases and J 1 base, with 13 bases left between them. CDR3 length: 16 residues. CDR1 and CDR2 (germline): SGDLS, YYNGEE. The CDR3 DNA is TGTGCCAGCAGCGGACAAGAGCGGCGGAACACCGGGGAGCTGTTTTTT. It translates to CASSGQERRNTGELFF.

The table lists this clonotype with many counts. The rearrangement links TRBV5-1 to TRBJ2-1; D unresolved. From germline, CDR1 is SGHRS and CDR2 YFSETQ. This CDR3 is 16 amino acids long. V lost 2 bases to trimming and J lost 3 bases, with 15 bases between them. Written as DNA, the CDR3 is TGCGCCAGCAGCTTTAGGGTGTCCGACCGCTACAATGAGCAGTTCTTC. It is translated as CASSFRVSDRYNEQFF.

The chain combines TRBV9 with TRBJ2-4; D is undetermined. The germline CDR1 and CDR2 sequences are SGDLS and YYNGEE. V was shortened by 0 bases and J by 13 bases, with 20 bases between the two germline ends. This CDR3 spans 15 amino acids. The DNA of the CDR3 is TGTGCCAGCAGCGTAGGTGGCAGCTACGTTGGAGAGCAGTACTTC. Amino acids: CASSVGGSYVGEQYF.

The chain employs TRBV7-2 and TRBJ1-1; D is perhaps TRBD1 (6 bases). The length of the CDR3 is 14 residues. Germline CDR1 is SGHTA and CDR2 is FQGNSA. With 5 bases removed from V and 6 bases from J, the gap between germline ends came to 16 bases. The CDR3 region is CASSATGYYAEAFF. The CDR3 DNA sequence: TGTGCCAGCAGCGCTACAGGGTATTACGCTGAAGCTTTCTTT.

The table lists this clonotype with a few counts. The rearrangement links TRBV12-3 or TRBV12-4 to TRBJ1-1; D ambiguous. Trimming took 7 bases from V and 2 from J, leaving 14 bases between them. The CDR3 contains 14 residues. The DNA for the CDR3 is TGTGCCAGCATTCCTAGGCAGGCAAACACTGAAGCTTTCTTT. The encoded protein is CASIPRQANTEAFF.

In regard to this clonotype: At one of its ends the junction is not consistent with the germline gene, which may arise from a read error. V and J are TRBV7-2 and TRBJ2-7; 10 nucleotides match TRBD2. CDR1 SGHTA and CDR2 FQGNSA come from the germline V gene. The CDR3 has 16 amino acids. DNA of the CDR3: TGTGCCAGCAGCTTGGGTGGGACTAGCGTTTCCTACGGGCAGTACTTC. Amino acids: CASSLGGTSVSYGQYF. Full variable domain (rest looked up from reference TRBV7-2 and TRBJ2-7): GAGVSQSPSNKVTEKGKDVELRCDPISGHTALYWYRQSLGQGLEFLIYFQGNSAPDKSGLPSDRFSAERTGGSVSTLTIQRTQQEDSAVYLCASSLGGTSVSYGQYFGPGTRLTVT.

The chain has TRBV6-2 or TRBV6-3 and TRBJ2-1; D unresolved. The CDR3 extends over 14 amino acids. Germline CDR1 and CDR2: MNHEY and SVGEGT. Trimming pared 6 bases from V and 6 bases from J, leaving 15 bases between. CDR3 region: CASSPPPGLNEQFF. The CDR3 coding sequence is TGTGCCAGCAGCCCGCCTCCAGGCCTCAATGAGCAGTTCTTC.

This clonotype was counted a few times. The rearrangement uses TRBV14 and TRBJ2-1, with TRBD2 identical over 7 bases. The ends lost 1 base at V and 4 bases at J; junction bases unmatched: 7. Germline values: CDR1 SGHDN, CDR2 FVKESK. The CDR3 loop spans 16 amino acids. The CDR3 here is CASSQVSTSWYNEQFF. In nucleotides, the CDR3 is TGTGCCAGCAGCCAAGTTTCGACTAGCTGGTACAATGAGCAGTTCTTC.

This clonotype was detected many times. The gene calls are TRBV12-3 or TRBV12-4 and TRBJ2-3, with 10 positions matching TRBD2. The CDR3 is 18 amino acids. With V trimmed by 1 base and J by 5 bases, 12 bases remained unmatched. DNA for the CDR3: TGTGCCAGCAGTTTAGTCGGCGTTCTAGCGGGAGTGGGAGATACGCAGTATTTT. It is translated as CASSLVGVLAGVGDTQYF.

The count of this clonotype is one. The chain has TRBV7-3 and TRBJ2-1; D ambiguous. This CDR3 is built from 15 residues. Germline values: CDR1 SGHTA, CDR2 FQGTGA. Trimming cost V 4 bases and J 5 bases, with 15 bases left between them. CDR3 residues: CASSSRRATNNEQFF. CDR3 coding DNA: TGTGCCAGCAGCTCTCGGAGAGCAACCAACAATGAGCAGTTCTTC.

J is TRBJ2-3 and V is TRBV18, with D perhaps matching TRBD2 (6 bases). Per germline, CDR1 KGHSH and CDR2 LQKENI. V was clipped by 2 bases and J by 3 bases, with 12 bases between them. This CDR3 has 15 amino acids. CDR3 sequence: CASSPSQGGTDTQYF. In DNA, the CDR3 is TGTGCCAGCTCACCAAGTCAAGGAGGGACAGATACGCAGTATTTT. Variable domain in full (rest from reference TRBV18 and TRBJ2-3): NAGVMQNPRHLVRRRGQEARLRCSPMKGHSHVYWYRQLPEEGLKFMVYLQKENIIDESGMPKERFSAEFPKEGPSILRIQQVVRGDSAAYFCASSPSQGGTDTQYFGPGTRLTVL.

The CDR3 here is CSGKKDRGTHEQYF. The CDR3 region has the DNA TGCAGCGGCAAAAAGGACAGGGGGACCCACGAGCAGTACTTC. The chain has TRBV29-1 and TRBJ2-4; 10 positions agree with TRBD1. The J call may be mistaken, given a closer DNA end match to TRBJ2-7. The germline V gene has CDR1 SQVTM and CDR2 ANQGSEA. This CDR3 has 14 residues.

This chain uses TRBV7-2 with TRBJ2-7; no definite D call. V was shortened by 6 bases and J by 3 bases, with 9 bases between the two germline ends. The CDR3 contains 12 residues. Germline V lookup: CDR1 SGHTA, CDR2 FQGNSA. Here the CDR3 DNA reads TGTGCCAGCAGTCAAGACATCTACGAGCAGTACTTC. Protein product: CASSQDIYEQYF.